This paragraph reports one T cell receptor beta chain. The sorted conventional CD4+ T cells were CD25-low and CD127-high, with genomic DNA sequenced. The data stem from a study of regulatory and conventional T cells in RAG deficiency. The method was immunoSEQ multiplex PCR; TCRdb's version includes in-frame clones alone and lacks a portion of them. The sample includes roughly 30,000 clones, 90% to 97% of them seen just once. The CDR3 has 14 residues. Trimming removed 5 bases at V and 0 bases at J, with 11 bases between. Germline V lookup: CDR1 LNHDA, CDR2 SQIVND (reference sequence). This same sample was also part of a study on regulatory T cells. As reported in that work: Primers: 52 TRBV forward and 13 TRBJ reverse.

The V gene is TRBV19, the J gene TRBJ2-7; D may be TRBD1 (5 bases). The sequenced sample consisted of CD25- CD4+ T cells sorted from blood. This sequence originates from a human donor in good health. The CDR3 sequence is CASSVGLSSYEQYF. The CDR3 DNA sequence: TGTGCCAGTAGTGTGGGGCTAAGCTCCTACGAGCAGTACTTC. The full variable domain, completed using reference TRBV19 and TRBJ2-7, is DGGITQSPKYLFRKEGQNVTLSCEQNLNHDAMYWYRQDPGQGLRLIYYSQIVNDFQKGDIAEGYSVSREKKESFPLTVTSAQKNPTAFYLCASSVGLSSYEQYFGPGTRLTVT.